These 9 T cell receptor beta chains share one sample of origin, sequenced in a study of CD4 T cells in relation to SARS-CoV-2 and coronaviruses. Unexposed donor CD4+ T cells date from 2011-2018, before the COVID-19 pandemic. The cells were cultured for 9 to 11 days before CD4+ T cells were isolated. Their antigens remain unidentified. The assay was immunoSEQ multiplex PCR, and TCRdb's table has in-frame clones only and misses some. The sample includes about 22,000 clones, roughly 72% of them seen just once. The sequenced material came from CD4+ T cells from PBMCs, cultured in vitro. Receptor source: a human donor in good health.

The V call is TRBV7-9, the J call TRBJ2-3; D possibly corresponds to TRBD2 (6 bases). Germline CDR1 and CDR2: SEHNR and FQNEAQ (reference sequence). This CDR3 region has 15 residues. V gave up 4 bases and J gave up 3 bases, with 14 bases separating them. The chain's CDR3 is CASSSRLEATDTQYF. The CDR3 region has the DNA TGTGCCAGCAGCTCACGACTAGAGGCAACAGATACGCAGTATTTT.

This chain joins TRBV12-3 or TRBV12-4 and TRBJ2-7; 8 nucleotides match TRBD1. V lost 6 bases and J lost 5; bases outside the gene matches: 6. The length of the CDR3 is 13 residues. The CDR3 sequence: CASRRTGNDEQYF. Written as DNA, the CDR3 is TGTGCCAGCAGACGGACAGGGAACGACGAGCAGTACTTC.

This clone was observed once. V and J are TRBV6-2 or TRBV6-3 and TRBJ1-5, with a possible D match to TRBD1 (5 bases). CDR3 length: 14 amino acids. Germline values: CDR1 MNHEY, CDR2 SVGEGT. V dropped 6 bases and J dropped 4 bases, with 13 bases sitting between them. Here the CDR3 DNA reads TGTGCCAGCAGCTCTCAGGGTGGAAATCAGCCCCAGCATTTT. This gives the protein CASSSQGGNQPQHF.

This clone is medium-sized by share. In DNA form, the CDR3 reads TGTGCCAGCAGCTTGGTAGGGGCCCGTCGACGGGGACAGGGGACTGAAGCTTTCTTT. This gives the protein CASSLVGARRRGQGTEAFF. The V and J genes are TRBV5-6 and TRBJ1-1; 10 nucleotides line up with TRBD1. This CDR3 region has 19 residues. V lost 0 bases and J lost 5; bases outside the gene matches: 16. The germline V gene has CDR1 SGHDT and CDR2 YYEEEE.

This chain uses TRBV3-1 (or the pseudogene TRBV3-2) with TRBJ2-3; D tentatively reads TRBD1 or TRBD2 (7 bases each). This CDR3 has 16 residues. V gave up 3 bases and J gave up 5 bases, with 18 bases separating them. Germline V lookup: CDR1 LGHDT, CDR2 YNNKEL (reference sequence). For the CDR3, the DNA is TGTGCCAGCAGCCAGCCCACAGGGGACTATCAAGATACGCAGTATTTT. Translation: CASSQPTGDYQDTQYF.

The chain joins TRBV6-5 to TRBJ2-5; D is possibly TRBD1 (5 bases). V shed 0 bases and J shed 5 bases, with 7 bases lying between them. Germline V gene lookup returns CDR1 MNHEY and CDR2 SVGAGI. The CDR3 sequence is 13 residues long. Here the CDR3 DNA reads TGTGCCAGCAGTTACTCGAAGGGGGAGACCCAGTACTTC. Its translation is CASSYSKGETQYF.

Only a few counts were recorded for this clone. The CDR3 DNA reads TGTGCCAGCAGCTCAAACACTGAAGCTTTCTTT. Translation: CASSSNTEAFF. This chain joins TRBV7-2 and TRBJ1-1; D is unresolved. Trimming left V 4 bases short and J 2 bases short, with 2 bases between. This CDR3 has 11 amino acids. Germline CDR1 reads SGHTA; CDR2 reads FQGNSA.

V and J are TRBV5-1 and TRBJ2-3; D possibly uses TRBD1 or TRBD2 (5 bases each). V lost 10 bases and J 0 bases, leaving 12 bases between the germline ends. This CDR3 region has 13 residues. In germline, CDR1 is SGHRS, CDR2 YFSETQ. CDR3 amino acids: CAGRDPSTDTQYF. The CDR3 nucleotides are TGCGCCGGCCGGGACCCTAGCACAGATACGCAGTATTTT.

The gene calls are TRBV5-1 and TRBJ2-3; D gene unclear. The V end was cut by 4 bases, the J end by 0 bases, with 9 bases between. The germline CDR1 and CDR2 sequences are SGHRS and YFSETQ. The CDR3 extends over 14 amino acids. The CDR3 region is CASSEQTSTDTQYF. Here the CDR3 DNA reads TGCGCCAGCAGCGAGCAGACTAGCACAGATACGCAGTATTTT.